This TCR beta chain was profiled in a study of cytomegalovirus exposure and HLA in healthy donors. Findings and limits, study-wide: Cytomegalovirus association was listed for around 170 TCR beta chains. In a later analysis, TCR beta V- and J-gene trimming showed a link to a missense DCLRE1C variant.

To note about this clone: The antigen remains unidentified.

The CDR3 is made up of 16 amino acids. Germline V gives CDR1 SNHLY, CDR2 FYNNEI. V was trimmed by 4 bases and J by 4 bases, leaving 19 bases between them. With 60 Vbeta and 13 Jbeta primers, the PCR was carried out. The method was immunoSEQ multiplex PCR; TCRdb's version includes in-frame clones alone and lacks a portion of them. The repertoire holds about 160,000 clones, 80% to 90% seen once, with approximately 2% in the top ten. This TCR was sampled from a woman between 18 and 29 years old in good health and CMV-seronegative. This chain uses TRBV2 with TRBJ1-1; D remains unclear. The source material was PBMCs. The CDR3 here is CASSAPGVVWGTEAFF. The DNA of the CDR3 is TGTGCCAGCAGTGCTCCCGGGGTGGTTTGGGGCACTGAAGCTTTCTTT. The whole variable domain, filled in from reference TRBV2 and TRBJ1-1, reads EPEVTQTPSHQVTQMGQEVILRCVPISNHLYFYWYRQILGQKVEFLVSFYNNEISEKSEIFDDQFSVERPDGSNFTLKIRSTKLEDSAMYFCASSAPGVVWGTEAFFGQGTRLTVV.